Only one count was recorded for the clone carrying this T cell receptor beta chain. At one end the junction does not follow the germline gene, possibly because of a read error. The library came from three nested PCR rounds adapted from ARM-PCR protocols. TCRdb re-called the multiplex PCR reads through MiXCR, storing one row per CDR3 protein. The sample yields more than 75,000 distinct CDR3 sequences, under 70% seen once. No cell sorting was done before RNA was extracted from the tissue. This sample is part of a study of tumor and adjacent non-tumor tissue in lung cancer. Study-level information: Samples averaged around 4 million productive TCRbeta reads each.

Germline CDR1 and CDR2: MNHEY and SVGAGI. The CDR3 sequence is 16 residues long. The V call is TRBV6-5, the J call TRBJ2-2; 8 positions agree with TRBD2. The sequenced sample consisted of lung tumor tissue. This TCR derives from a woman in her 70s with non-small cell lung cancer. The CDR3 region has the DNA TGTGCCAGCGGTTTATCGGGAGGGCCGAACACCGGGGAACTGTTTTTT. The encoded protein is CASGLSGGPNTGELFF.